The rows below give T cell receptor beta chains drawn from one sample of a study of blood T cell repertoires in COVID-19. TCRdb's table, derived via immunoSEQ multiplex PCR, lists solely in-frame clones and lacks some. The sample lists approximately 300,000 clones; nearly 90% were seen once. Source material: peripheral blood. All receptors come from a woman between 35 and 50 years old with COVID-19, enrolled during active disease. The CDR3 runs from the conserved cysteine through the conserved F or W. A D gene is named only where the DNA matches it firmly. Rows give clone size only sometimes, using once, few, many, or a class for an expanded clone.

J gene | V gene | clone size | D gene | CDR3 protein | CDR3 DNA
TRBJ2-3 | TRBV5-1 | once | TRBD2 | CASSLSSGGTDTQYF | TGCGCCAGCAGCTTATCTAGCGGGGGCACAGATACGCAGTATTTT
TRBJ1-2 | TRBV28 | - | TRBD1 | CASSWGGQGGYGYTF | TGTGCCAGCAGTTGGGGAGGACAGGGGGGCTATGGCTACACCTTC
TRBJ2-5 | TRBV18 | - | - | CASSPLGTGSRLETQYF | TGTGCCAGCTCACCACTTGGAACAGGGTCGCGGCTGGAGACCCAGTACTTC
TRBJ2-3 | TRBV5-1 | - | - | CASSLDGLLTDTQYF | TGCGCCAGCAGCTTGGACGGACTCCTAACAGATACGCAGTATTTT
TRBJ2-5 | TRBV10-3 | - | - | CAIGYRAFGQETQYF | TGTGCCATCGGATACAGGGCTTTTGGACAAGAGACCCAGTACTTC
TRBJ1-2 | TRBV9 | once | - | CASESAAGYGYTF | TGTGCCAGCGAGTCAGCCGCGGGATATGGCTACACCTTC
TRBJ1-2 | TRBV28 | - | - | CASSLLGRDYGYTF | TGTGCCAGCAGTTTACTGGGCAGGGACTATGGCTACACCTTC
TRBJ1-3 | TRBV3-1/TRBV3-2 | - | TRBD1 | CASSRQGGNTIYF | TGTGCCAGCAGCCGACAGGGGGGAAACACCATATATTTT
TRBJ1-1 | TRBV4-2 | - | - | CASSQVGGGTEAFF | TGTGCCAGCAGCCAAGTAGGTGGCGGGACTGAAGCTTTCTTT
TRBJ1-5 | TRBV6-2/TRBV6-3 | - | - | CASRYPGYSNQPQHF | TGTGCCAGCAGATACCCAGGATATAGCAATCAGCCCCAGCATTTT
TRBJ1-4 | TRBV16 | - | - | CASSPRATNEKLFF | TGTGCCAGCAGCCCCAGGGCGACTAATGAAAAACTGTTTTTT
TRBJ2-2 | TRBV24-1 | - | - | CATSEQGAGNGELFF | TGTGCCACCAGTGAACAGGGTGCTGGGAACGGGGAGCTGTTTTTT
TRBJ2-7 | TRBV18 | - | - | CASSPRRGNEQYF | TGTGCCAGCTCACCACGGCGGGGTAACGAGCAGTACTTC
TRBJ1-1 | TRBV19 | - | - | CATTNPGQLMNTEAFF | TGTGCCACCACGAACCCAGGCCAGTTGATGAACACTGAAGCTTTCTTT
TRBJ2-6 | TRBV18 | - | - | CASSLPRLASGANVLTF | TGTGCCAGCTCGCTTCCCAGACTGGCCTCTGGGGCCAACGTCCTGACTTTC
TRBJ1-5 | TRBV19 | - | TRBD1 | CASRPDRAFNQPQHF | TGTGCCAGTAGACCGGACAGGGCCTTCAATCAGCCCCAGCATTTT
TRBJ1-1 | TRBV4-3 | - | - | CASSQGGTYTEAFF | TGCGCCAGCAGCCAAGGCGGGACGTACACTGAAGCTTTCTTT
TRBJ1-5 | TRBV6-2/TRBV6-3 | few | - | CASSGQNFNSNQPQHF | TGTGCCAGCAGTGGACAGAATTTCAATAGCAATCAGCCCCAGCATTTT
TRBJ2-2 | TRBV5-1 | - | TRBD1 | CASSLAGNRGPGELFF | TGCGCCAGCAGCTTGGCCGGAAACAGGGGGCCCGGGGAGCTGTTTTTT
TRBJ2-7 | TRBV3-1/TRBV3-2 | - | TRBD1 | CASSQAGQGYHEQYF | TGTGCCAGCAGCCAAGCCGGACAGGGGTACCACGAGCAGTACTTC
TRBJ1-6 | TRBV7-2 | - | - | CASSLGSSPLHF | TGTGCCAGCAGCTTAGGGAGTTCACCCCTCCACTTT
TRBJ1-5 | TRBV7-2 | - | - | CASSLVWQVNQPQHF | TGTGCCAGCAGCTTAGTCTGGCAAGTCAATCAGCCCCAGCATTTT
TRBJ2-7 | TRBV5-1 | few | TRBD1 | CASSLMQGAVSEQYF | TGCGCCAGCAGCTTGATGCAGGGGGCAGTGTCCGAGCAGTACTTC
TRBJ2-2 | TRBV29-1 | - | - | CSVDTGNTGELFF | TGCAGCGTTGACACAGGGAACACCGGGGAGCTGTTTTTT
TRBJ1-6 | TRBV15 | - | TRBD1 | CATSRHTGGGNSPLHF | TGTGCCACCAGCAGACACACAGGGGGAGGGAATTCACCCCTCCACTTT
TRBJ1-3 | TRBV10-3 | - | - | CAISGGAKGNTIYF | TGTGCCATCAGTGGGGGCGCGAAAGGAAACACCATATATTTT
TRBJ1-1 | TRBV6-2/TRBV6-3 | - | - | CASSGSSMNTEAFF | TGTGCCAGCAGTGGCTCTTCCATGAACACTGAAGCTTTCTTT
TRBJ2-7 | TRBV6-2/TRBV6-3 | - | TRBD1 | CASSYGTGNEQYF | TGTGCCAGCAGTTACGGGACAGGGAACGAGCAGTACTTC
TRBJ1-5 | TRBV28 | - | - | CASSPFNQPQHF | TGTGCCAGCAGCCCCTTCAATCAGCCCCAGCATTTT
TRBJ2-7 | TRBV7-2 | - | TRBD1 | CASSFATGLNYEQYF | TGTGCCAGCAGCTTCGCGACAGGGTTAAACTACGAGCAGTACTTC
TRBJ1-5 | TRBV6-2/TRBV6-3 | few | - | CASSRGGDQPQHF | TGTGCCAGCAGTCGGGGGGGGGACCAGCCCCAGCATTTT
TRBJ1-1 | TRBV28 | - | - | CASSLGQGMNTEAFF | TGTGCCAGCAGTTTAGGGCAGGGAATGAACACTGAAGCTTTCTTT
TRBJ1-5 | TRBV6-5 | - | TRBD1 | CASSLDRGGQPQHF | TGTGCCAGCAGCCTAGACAGGGGGGGGCAGCCCCAGCATTTT
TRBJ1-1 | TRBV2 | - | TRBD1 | CASTLTGANTEAFF | TGTGCCAGTACACTGACAGGGGCGAACACTGAAGCTTTCTTT
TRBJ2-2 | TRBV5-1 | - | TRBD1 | CASSLGQGTTGELFF | TGCGCCAGCAGTTTGGGACAGGGGACCACCGGGGAGCTGTTTTTT
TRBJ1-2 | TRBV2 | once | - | CASSERGGRPGYGYTF | TGTGCCAGCAGTGAAAGGGGTGGGCGGCCGGGCTATGGCTACACCTTC
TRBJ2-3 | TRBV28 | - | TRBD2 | CASSPGLAGLGTQYF | TGTGCCAGCAGTCCCGGACTAGCGGGGCTGGGCACGCAGTATTTT
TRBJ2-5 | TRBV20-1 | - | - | CSASKSSGGLETQYF | TGCAGTGCTAGTAAAAGCTCCGGGGGACTGGAGACCCAGTACTTC
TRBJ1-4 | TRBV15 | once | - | CATSRGQGSFSEKLFF | TGTGCCACCAGCAGAGGGCAGGGTAGTTTTAGTGAAAAACTGTTTTTT
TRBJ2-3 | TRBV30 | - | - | CAWSVALATDTQYF | TGTGCCTGGAGTGTAGCCTTAGCTACAGATACGCAGTATTTT
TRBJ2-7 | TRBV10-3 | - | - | CAISGRPGSISYEQYF | TGTGCCATCAGTGGCCGCCCCGGGTCAATCTCCTACGAGCAGTACTTC
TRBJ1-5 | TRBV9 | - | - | CASSVGGHSNQPQHF | TGTGCCAGCAGCGTAGGAGGTCATAGCAATCAGCCCCAGCATTTT
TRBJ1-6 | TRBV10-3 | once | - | CAISESGGDWHF | TGTGCCATCAGTGAGTCCGGGGGGGATTGGCACTTT
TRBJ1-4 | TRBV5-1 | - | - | CASSPGEYPTNEKLFF | TGCGCCAGCAGCCCTGGAGAGTACCCAACTAATGAAAAACTGTTTTTT
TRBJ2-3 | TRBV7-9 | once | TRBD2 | CASSPSGKIGGTQYF | TGTGCCAGCAGCCCTAGCGGCAAGATAGGAGGTACGCAGTATTTT
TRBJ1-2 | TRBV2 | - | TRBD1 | CASILDRDGFGYTF | TGTGCCAGCATTCTCGACAGGGACGGGTTTGGCTACACCTTC
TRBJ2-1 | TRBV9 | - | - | CASSGTSSEQFF | TGTGCCAGCAGCGGAACCAGTTCAGAGCAGTTCTTC
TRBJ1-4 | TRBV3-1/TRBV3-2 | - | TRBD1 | CASSQADRAKEKLFF | TGTGCCAGCAGCCAGGCGGACAGGGCGAAGGAAAAACTGTTTTTT
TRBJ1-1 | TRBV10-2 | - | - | CASKRGLRTEAFF | TGCGCCAGCAAAAGAGGACTACGTACTGAAGCTTTCTTT
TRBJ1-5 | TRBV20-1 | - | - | CSASWEADQPQHF | TGCAGTGCTAGTTGGGAGGCCGATCAGCCCCAGCATTTT
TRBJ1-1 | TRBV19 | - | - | CATETPRNTEAFF | TGTGCCACCGAGACACCGAGGAACACTGAAGCTTTCTTT
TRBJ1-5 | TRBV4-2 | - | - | CASSQERQPQHF | TGTGCCAGCAGCCAAGAGCGCCAGCCCCAGCATTTT
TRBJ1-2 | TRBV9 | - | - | CASSATGAYWGYTF | TGTGCCAGCAGCGCAACTGGGGCCTACTGGGGCTACACCTTC
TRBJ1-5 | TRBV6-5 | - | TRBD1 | CASSSAGGINQPQHF | TGTGCCAGCAGTTCGGCAGGGGGGATCAATCAGCCCCAGCATTTT